Following are 5 T cell receptor beta chains from one sample sequenced in a study of human thymus T cells. Measured with immunoSEQ multiplex PCR; TCRdb has only the in-frame clones, and not every one. The table has tens of thousands of clones, around 95% seen once; the top ten hold approximately 0.17%. The sample taken for sequencing was blood. These receptor sequences come from a girl under three years old with a congenital heart defect but otherwise immunologically healthy.

The CDR3 nucleotides read TGTGCCAGCAGCCCCAGGGGGCCCAAGCCTGAAGCTTTCTTT. It encodes CASSPRGPKPEAFF. The chain links TRBV7-9 to TRBJ1-1, with 8 bases identical to TRBD1. In germline, CDR1 is SEHNR, CDR2 FQNEAQ (reference sequence). The CDR3 totals 14 residues. V shed 5 bases, J shed 6 bases, and the junction held 8 bases outside the gene matches.

The chain carries TRBV30 and TRBJ1-1; D ambiguous. This CDR3 comprises 14 residues. Per germline, CDR1 GTSNPN and CDR2 SVGIG (reference sequence). The V end lost 0 bases, the J end lost 4 bases, and 12 bases lay between the germline ends. CDR3 coding DNA: TGTGCCTGGAGTGTACTAGGGTCCGGCACTGAAGCTTTCTTT. Its protein product is CAWSVLGSGTEAFF. Based on the CDR3 plus reference TRBV30 and TRBJ1-1, the full variable domain is SQTIHQWPATLVQPVGSPLSLECTVEGTSNPNLYWYRQAAGRGLQLLFYSVGIGQISSEVPQNLSASRPQDRQFILSSKKLLLSDSGFYLCAWSVLGSGTEAFFGQGTRLTVV.

The chain uses TRBV5-1 and TRBJ2-3, with TRBD2 matching 10 bases. The CDR3 is 16 amino acids. The germline CDR1 and CDR2 sequences are SGHRS and YFSETQ. The junction had 5 bases not matched to a gene; V was cut back by 3 bases and J by 1 base. For the CDR3, the DNA is TGCGCCAGCAGCTGGGGCAGCGGGAGGGGCACAGATACGCAGTATTTT. It specifies CASSWGSGRGTDTQYF.

The chain combines TRBV9 with TRBJ2-2; no clear D gene. V lost 2 bases, J lost 4 bases, and 9 bases lay in between. This CDR3 spans 14 amino acids. The germline V gene encodes CDR1 SGDLS and CDR2 YYNGEE. This CDR3 reads CASSVARSTGELFF. Here the CDR3 DNA reads TGTGCCAGCAGCGTCGCCAGGAGCACCGGGGAGCTGTTTTTT.

Points on this clone: Mismatch with germline at one junction end may stem from a read error. This chain uses TRBV27 with TRBJ2-5, with no clear D. CDR3 length: 16 residues. Germline CDR1 MNHEY, CDR2 SMNVEV (reference sequence). The CDR3 DNA follows: TGTGCCAGCACTTTAGGGTCCTTATCCTCCCGGGAGACCCAGTACTTC. It is translated as CASTLGSLSSRETQYF.